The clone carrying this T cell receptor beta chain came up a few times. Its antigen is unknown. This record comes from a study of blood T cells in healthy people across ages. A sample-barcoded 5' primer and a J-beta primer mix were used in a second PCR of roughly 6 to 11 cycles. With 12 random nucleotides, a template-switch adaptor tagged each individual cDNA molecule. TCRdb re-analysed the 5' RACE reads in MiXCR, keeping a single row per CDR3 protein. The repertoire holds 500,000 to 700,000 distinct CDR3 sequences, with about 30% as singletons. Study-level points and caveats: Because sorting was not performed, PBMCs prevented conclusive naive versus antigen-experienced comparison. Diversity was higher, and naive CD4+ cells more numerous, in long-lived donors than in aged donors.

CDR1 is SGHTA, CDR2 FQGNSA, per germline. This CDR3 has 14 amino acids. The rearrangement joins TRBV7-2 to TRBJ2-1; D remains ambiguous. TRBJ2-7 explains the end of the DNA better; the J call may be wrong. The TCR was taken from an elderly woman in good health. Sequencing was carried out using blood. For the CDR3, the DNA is TGTGCCAGCAGCTTATCCCGTGGTTACAATGAGCAGTACTTC. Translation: CASSLSRGYNEQYF.